This note documents a single T cell receptor beta chain sequence. What it binds is not known. Researchers tagged individual cDNA molecules with unique molecular identifiers. TCRdb itself ran the 5' RACE reads through MiXCR, one entry per CDR3 protein. The table lists around 60,000 distinct CDR3 sequences, 18% of them singletons, with under 9% in the top ten. The source of the sample is a study of early T cells in non-severe SARS-CoV-2 infection. Study conclusions and caveats: VDJdb matching, biased toward anti-spike CD8 responses, missed private and CD4 specificities.

V was pared by 4 bases and J by 8 bases, with 7 bases of the junction left unmatched. The CDR3 has 15 amino acids. Germline CDR1 reads SGHTA; CDR2 reads FQGNSA. The rearrangement links TRBV7-2 to TRBJ2-1, with TRBD2 matching over 11 bases. The receptor was isolated from an adult who was a healthcare worker with PCR-confirmed SARS-CoV-2 infection or an uninfected control (not recorded which). The specimen comprised whole blood, sampled at baseline. DNA for the CDR3: TGTGCCAGCAGCTCCGCTAGCGGGGGGACTTATGAGCAGTTCTTC. It codes for CASSSASGGTYEQFF.